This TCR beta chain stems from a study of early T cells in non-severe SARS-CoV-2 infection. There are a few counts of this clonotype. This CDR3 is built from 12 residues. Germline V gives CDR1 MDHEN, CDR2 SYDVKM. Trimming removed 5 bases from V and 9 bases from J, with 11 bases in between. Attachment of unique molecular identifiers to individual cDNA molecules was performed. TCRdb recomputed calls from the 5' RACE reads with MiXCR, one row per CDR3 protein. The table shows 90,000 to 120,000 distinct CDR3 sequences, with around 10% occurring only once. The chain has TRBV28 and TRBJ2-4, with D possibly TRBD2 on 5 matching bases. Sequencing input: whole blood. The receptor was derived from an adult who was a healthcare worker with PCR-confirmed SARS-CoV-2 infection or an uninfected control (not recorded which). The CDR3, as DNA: TGTGCCAGCAGTCTCGAGGGCCGCATTCAGTACTTC. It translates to CASSLEGRIQYF.